This T cell receptor beta chain appears in the sequencing data of a study of blood T cell repertoires in COVID-19. Study summary: Material from acute and convalescent COVID-19 was sourced from the United States, Italy and Spain. The analysed material was cDNA or gDNA that came from T cells, B-cell-depleted T cells, or PBMCs.

Seattle-derived patients entered the study during active infection and were followed longitudinally. V gave up 5 bases and J gave up 12 bases; unmatched junction bases: 10. Germline V CDR1 and CDR2: SGHTA, FQGTGA. The CDR3 contains 13 residues. As processed by the authors: Reference gene primers were amplified, and this amplification served to estimate nucleated cell counts. The table came from immunoSEQ multiplex PCR; TCRdb's copy has only in-frame clones and leaves some out. The D gene and trimming were derived from the DNA, and the V and J assignments and clone size from that table. The table includes about 230,000 clones, roughly 85% detected once.

This receptor was obtained from a man in his fifties with COVID-19, enrolled during active disease. Sequencing was done on a sample of peripheral blood. V is TRBV7-3 and J is TRBJ2-1, with 7 bases aligning to TRBD1. The CDR3 loop is CASSPDRDAGQFF. The CDR3 DNA follows: TGTGCCAGCAGCCCTGACAGGGACGCAGGGCAGTTCTTC.